Below are 21 T cell receptor beta chains sequenced from a single sample in a study of shared clonotypes between healthy human individuals. Libraries were prepared by immunoSEQ multiplex PCR; TCRdb keeps only in-frame clonotypes and omits some of them. Of about a million clones listed, around 80% are singletons. Sequencing was done on a sample of memory CD4+ T cells sorted from blood. Noted subset: CD45RA-negative fraction. These receptors all stem from a man aged 18-30 years in good health.

This chain connects TRBV15 to TRBJ2-7, with 7 bases aligning to TRBD1. J was trimmed by 6 bases and V by 0 bases; bases with no gene match: 8. Germline V CDR1 and CDR2: LNHNV, YYDKDF (reference sequence). The CDR3 loop spans 15 amino acids. CDR3 sequence: CATSRDQQGVGEQYF. The CDR3 region has the DNA TGTGCCACCAGCAGAGATCAGCAGGGGGTGGGCGAGCAGTACTTC.

This clone appeared a few times. A much larger clone is a single base away; this may be a read error. The genes are TRBV6-5 and TRBJ1-1; D remains ambiguous. The CDR3 is made up of 12 amino acids. V dropped 5 bases and J dropped 1 base, with 5 bases sitting between them. Germline CDR1 MNHEY, CDR2 SVGAGI. The CDR3 DNA reads as TGTGCCAGCAGTGCGGGGAACACTGAAGCTTTCTTT. Its protein product is CASSAGNTEAFF.

The CDR3, as DNA: TGCAGCGTTGAGCGCCAGGAAGGGACTGAAGCTTTCTTT. Translating it yields CSVERQEGTEAFF. J is TRBJ1-1 and V is TRBV29-1, with D hard to call. CDR1 SQVTM and CDR2 ANQGSEA come from the germline V gene. This CDR3 comprises 13 residues. The germline V and J ends were trimmed by 3 bases and 5 bases, with 13 bases remaining between them.

This clone has a single count. The J gene is TRBJ2-7, the V gene TRBV5-1, with a tentative D call TRBD1 (6 bases). Germline assignment: CDR1 SGHRS and CDR2 YFSETQ. V lost 5 bases, J lost 2 bases, and 17 bases lay in between. The CDR3 contains 15 residues. DNA for the CDR3: TGCGCCAGCAGTATGACTGGGGGCTCCACCTACGAGCAGTACTTC. This encodes CASSMTGGSTYEQYF.

This sequence joins TRBV28 and TRBJ1-5; unclear D gene. Trimming left V 2 bases short and J 3 bases short, with 8 bases between. Looked up from germline, CDR1 is MDHEN and CDR2 is SYDVKM. CDR3 length equals 14 residues. CDR3 bases: TGTGCCAGCAGTTTAACGTTTACCAATCAGCCCCAGCATTTT. Amino acid sequence: CASSLTFTNQPQHF.

On this clone itself: A read error is the likely source, as a far larger clone sits one nucleotide away. The chain links TRBV7-2 to TRBJ2-3; tentatively, D is TRBD2 (5 bases). The CDR3 length is 12 residues. The V gene lost 5 bases and the J gene lost 2 bases, with 5 bases spanning the gap. Germline V gives CDR1 SGHTA, CDR2 FQGNSA. CDR3: CASSRDTDTQYF. The CDR3 nucleotides are TGTGCCAGCAGCCGGGACACAGATACGCAGTATTTT. The variable domain in full, completed from reference TRBV7-2 and TRBJ2-3, reads GAGVSQSPSNKVTEKGKDVELRCDPISGHTALYWYRQSLGQGLEFLIYFQGNSAPDKSGLPSDRFSAERTGGSVSTLTIQRTQQEDSAVYLCASSRDTDTQYFGPGTRLTVL.

This chain links TRBV7-8 with TRBJ1-1; D gene ambiguous. V shed 1 base and J shed 6 bases, with 12 bases lying between them. Germline V CDR1 and CDR2: SGHVS, FQNEAQ. CDR3 length equals 14 residues. The CDR3 nucleotides are TGTGCCAGCAGCTTAGACAGCAGGTTGCCTGAAGCTTTCTTT. This gives the protein CASSLDSRLPEAFF. Full variable domain (outside the CDR3, taken from reference TRBV7-8 and TRBJ1-1): GAGVSQSPRYKVAKRGQDVALRCDPISGHVSLFWYQQALGQGPEFLTYFQNEAQLDKSGLPSDRFFAERPEGSVSTLKIQRTQQEDSAVYLCASSLDSRLPEAFFGQGTRLTVV.

The rearrangement links TRBV5-5 to TRBJ2-7; 10 bases match TRBD1. This CDR3 comprises 15 residues. The J segment lost 2 bases and the V segment lost 2 bases, leaving 4 bases of the junction unmatched. Per the germline V gene, CDR1 is SGHKS and CDR2 is YYEKEE (reference sequence). CDR3: CASSFHGQGAYEQYF. The CDR3, as DNA: TGTGCCAGCAGCTTCCATGGACAGGGGGCCTACGAGCAGTACTTC.

This chain joins TRBV13 and TRBJ2-2; D call uncertain. Trimming took 6 bases from V and 8 from J, leaving 7 bases between them. The CDR3 runs to 11 residues. Germline lookup yields CDR1 PRHDT and CDR2 FYEKMQ (reference sequence). The CDR3 loop reads CASRLMGELFF. The CDR3 DNA is TGTGCCAGCAGGTTAATGGGGGAGCTGTTTTTT.

V usage is TRBV7-9 and J usage is TRBJ2-7; 7 bases map to TRBD1. The CDR3 spans 12 residues. The germline CDR1 and CDR2 sequences are SEHNR and FQNEAQ (reference sequence). V gave up 5 bases and J gave up 5 bases; unmatched junction bases: 3. CDR3 sequence (DNA): TGTGCCAGCAGCAGACAGGGCAACGAGCAGTACTTC. It specifies CASSRQGNEQYF.

This clone was seen a handful of times. The V call is TRBV30, the J call TRBJ1-6; 9 bases map to TRBD1. V lost 3 bases to trimming and J lost 6 bases; unmatched junction nucleotides: 3. Germline CDR1 reads GTSNPN; CDR2 reads SVGIG (reference sequence). The CDR3 runs to 14 residues. The CDR3 sequence: CAWSRDRVNSPLHF. CDR3 nucleotides: TGTGCCTGGAGCCGGGACAGGGTTAATTCACCCCTCCACTTT. Combining the CDR3 with reference TRBV30 and TRBJ1-6 gives the whole variable domain SQTIHQWPATLVQPVGSPLSLECTVEGTSNPNLYWYRQAAGRGLQLLFYSVGIGQISSEVPQNLSASRPQDRQFILSSKKLLLSDSGFYLCAWSRDRVNSPLHFGNGTRLTVT.

The gene calls are TRBV5-5 and TRBJ1-2; 7 bases are shared with TRBD1. The junction had 10 bases not matched to a gene; V was cut back by 4 bases and J by 1 base. There are 16 residues in the CDR3. Germline CDR1 is SGHKS and CDR2 is YYEKEE (reference sequence). The CDR3 DNA sequence: TGTGCCAGCAGCCCTGGTGGGGGACAGAATAACTATGGCTACACCTTC. This codes for CASSPGGGQNNYGYTF.

This clone was recorded a few times. The rearrangement links TRBV7-9 to TRBJ1-3; no reliable D call. V lost 7 bases, J lost 2 bases, and 15 bases lay in between. Germline CDR1 reads SEHNR; CDR2 reads FQNEAQ (reference sequence). The CDR3 contains 15 residues. CDR3 nucleotides: TGTGCCAGCACCATCCCTAACGACCCTGGAAACACCATATATTTT. As protein: CASTIPNDPGNTIYF.

The chain employs TRBV5-1 and TRBJ1-6, with 8 bases matching TRBD1. Germline V gene lookup returns CDR1 SGHRS and CDR2 YFSETQ. The CDR3 extends over 15 amino acids. Unmatched junction bases numbered 8, after V lost 4 bases and J lost 8 bases. The CDR3, as DNA: TGCGCCAGCAGCCCGCGGACAGGGCGGGATTCACCCCTCCACTTT. This translates into CASSPRTGRDSPLHF. Full variable domain (missing parts from reference TRBV5-1 and TRBJ1-6): KAGVTQTPRYLIKTRGQQVTLSCSPISGHRSVSWYQQTPGQGLQFLFEYFSETQRNKGNFPGRFSGRQFSNSRSEMNVSTLELGDSALYLCASSPRTGRDSPLHFGNGTRLTVT.

The V gene is TRBV2, the J gene TRBJ1-6, with D uncertain. The V end lost 3 bases, the J end lost 3 bases, and 6 bases lay between the germline ends. Germline CDR1 and CDR2: SNHLY and FYNNEI. The CDR3 length is 14 residues. CDR3 in amino acids: CASSESNYNSPLHF. For the CDR3, the DNA is TGTGCCAGCAGTGAGAGCAACTATAATTCACCCCTCCACTTT.

The DNA for the CDR3 is TGTGCCAGCAGCTTAGCTGGGTCGGAGAACACCATATATTTT. Translating gives CASSLAGSENTIYF. The gene calls are TRBV7-6 and TRBJ1-3; D is uncertain. CDR1 is SGHVS and CDR2 is FNYEAQ in the germline V gene. The CDR3 runs 14 residues. V shed 0 bases and J shed 7 bases, with 10 bases lying between them. The whole variable domain, filled in from reference TRBV7-6 and TRBJ1-3, reads GAGVSQSPRYKVTKRGQDVALRCDPISGHVSLYWYRQALGQGPEFLTYFNYEAQQDKSGLPNDRFSAERPEGSISTLTIQRTEQRDSAMYRCASSLAGSENTIYFGEGSWLTVV.

This clone has just one count. The rearrangement uses TRBV4-3 and TRBJ2-2; the match to TRBD2 covers 7 bases. The V gene end was trimmed by 4 bases and the J gene end by 2 bases; junction bases not matched to a gene: 7. CDR1 and CDR2 (germline): LGHNA, YSLEER. This CDR3 has 16 amino acids. The CDR3 DNA follows: TGCGCCAGCAGCCGGGACGGGACTACCAACACCGGGGAGCTGTTTTTT. This gives the protein CASSRDGTTNTGELFF.

The rearrangement joins TRBV6-5 to TRBJ1-1; D may be TRBD1 (5 bases). Germline V gene data show CDR1 as MNHEY and CDR2 as SVGAGI. The CDR3 is 16 residues long. V was clipped by 3 bases and J by 2 bases, with 16 bases between them. The CDR3 reads CASSYFGFGANTEAFF. In DNA, the CDR3 is TGTGCCAGCAGTTATTTCGGTTTTGGGGCTAACACTGAAGCTTTCTTT.

The chain employs TRBV14 and TRBJ2-3; D gene uncertain. Trimming left V 0 bases short and J 9 bases short, with 4 bases between. Germline CDR1 SGHDN, CDR2 FVKESK. The CDR3 sequence is 11 residues long. CDR3 bases: TGTGCCAGCAGCCAAGATTGGACGCAGTATTTT. It translates to CASSQDWTQYF.

V usage is TRBV28 and J usage is TRBJ2-1; D not resolved. This CDR3 spans 11 amino acids. The germline V gene has CDR1 MDHEN and CDR2 SYDVKM. Trimming removed 10 bases at V and 6 bases at J, with 10 bases between. The CDR3: CATLALNEQFF. The CDR3 DNA follows: TGTGCCACCCTGGCACTCAATGAGCAGTTCTTC.

V usage is TRBV9 and J usage is TRBJ1-6; D perhaps matches TRBD1 (5 bases). Looked up from germline, CDR1 is SGDLS and CDR2 is YYNGEE. This CDR3 region has 14 residues. V lost 3 bases and J 4 bases, leaving 8 bases between the germline ends. The CDR3 sequence is CASSGGPYNSPLHF. Written as DNA, the CDR3 is TGTGCCAGCAGCGGGGGACCTTATAATTCACCCCTCCACTTT.